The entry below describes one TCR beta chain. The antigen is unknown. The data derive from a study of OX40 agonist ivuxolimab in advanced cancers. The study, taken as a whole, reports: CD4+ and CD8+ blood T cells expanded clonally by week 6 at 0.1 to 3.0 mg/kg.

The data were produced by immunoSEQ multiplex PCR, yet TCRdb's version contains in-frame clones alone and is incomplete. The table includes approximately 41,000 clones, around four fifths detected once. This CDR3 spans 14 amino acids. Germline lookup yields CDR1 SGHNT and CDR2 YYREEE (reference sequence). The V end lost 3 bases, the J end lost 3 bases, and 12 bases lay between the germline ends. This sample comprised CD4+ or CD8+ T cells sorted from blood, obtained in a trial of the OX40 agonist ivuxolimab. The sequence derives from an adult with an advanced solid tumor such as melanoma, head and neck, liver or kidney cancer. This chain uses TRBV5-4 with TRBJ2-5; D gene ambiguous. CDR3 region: CASSSPATEETQYF. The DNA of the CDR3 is TGTGCCAGCAGCTCGCCGGCCACAGAAGAGACCCAGTACTTC. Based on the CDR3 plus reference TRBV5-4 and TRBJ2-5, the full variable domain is ETGVTQSPTHLIKTRGQQVTLRCSSQSGHNTVSWYQQALGQGPQFIFQYYREEENGRGNFPPRFSGLQFPNYSSELNVNALELDDSALYLCASSSPATEETQYFGPGTRLLVL.